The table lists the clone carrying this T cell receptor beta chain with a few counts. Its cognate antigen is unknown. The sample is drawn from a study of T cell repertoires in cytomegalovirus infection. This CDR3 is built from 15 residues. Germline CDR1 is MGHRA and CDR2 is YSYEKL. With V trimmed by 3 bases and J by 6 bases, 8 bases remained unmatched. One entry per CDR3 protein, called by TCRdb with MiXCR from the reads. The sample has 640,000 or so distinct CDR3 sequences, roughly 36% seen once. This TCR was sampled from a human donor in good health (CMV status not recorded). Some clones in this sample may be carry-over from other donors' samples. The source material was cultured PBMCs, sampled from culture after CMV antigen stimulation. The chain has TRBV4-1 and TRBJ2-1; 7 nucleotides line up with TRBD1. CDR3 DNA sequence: TGCGCCAGCAGCCAGCTCGGACAGGCAGTCAATGAGCAGTTCTTC. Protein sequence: CASSQLGQAVNEQFF.